The clone carrying this T cell receptor beta chain was picked up a small number of times. The antigen remains unidentified. The CDR3 runs to 13 residues. Between the trimmed V and J ends, which lost 5 bases and 2 bases, there was a span of 8 bases. Germline V gives CDR1 SGHTA, CDR2 FQGNSA. These data belong to a study of T cell repertoires in cytomegalovirus infection. Findings and limits, study-wide: Of the TCR beta families, the public ones yielded a cumulative frequency that identified carriers of CMV plus the relevant HLA. Dominating the ex vivo response were TCR beta clonotypes that were CMV-specific and HLA-C-restricted.

Via MiXCR, TCRdb re-called the reads, giving one row per CDR3 protein. The data hold about 130,000 distinct CDR3 sequences, with roughly a quarter observed a single time. This TCR derives from a human donor in good health (CMV status not recorded). Some clones in this sample may be carry-over from other donors' samples. The rearrangement uses TRBV7-2 and TRBJ2-3; D not resolved. Source material: PBMCs, sequenced either directly or after in vitro stimulation (not recorded which). In DNA form, the CDR3 reads TGTGCCAGCAGCCTCATCCCCACAGATACGCAGTATTTT. It encodes CASSLIPTDTQYF.